The present T cell receptor beta chain was sequenced within a study of cytomegalovirus exposure and HLA in healthy donors. As concerns this clone: Its antigen is unknown.

Study results and limitations: CMV antigen specificity was confirmed in vitro for three CMV-associated chains.

Amplification used 60 Vbeta primers and 13 Jbeta primers. The method was immunoSEQ multiplex PCR; TCRdb's version includes in-frame clones alone and lacks a portion of them. The sample shows about 100,000 clones, about 77% of them seen only once. The clonotype originates from a woman aged 18-29 years in good health and CMV-seropositive. Sequenced: PBMCs.

CDR3 DNA: TGCGCCAGCAGCAAGAGGAGGGAGAAACTGTTTTTT. Protein product: CASSKRREKLFF. This chain connects TRBV4-3 to TRBJ1-4, with D unclear. CDR3 size: 12 residues. Germline V gives CDR1 LGHNA, CDR2 YSLEER. V was cut by 5 bases and J by 11 bases, with 12 bases left in between.